The 3 T cell receptor beta chains presented below share a single source sample, sequenced in a study of T cells in Graves' hyperthyroidism and ophthalmopathy. RNA transcripts gave rise to amplified TCR beta CDR3 regions. The HTBI primer set drove a first-round RT-PCR of the TCR CDR3. TCRdb fed the multiplex PCR reads into MiXCR, producing one record per CDR3 protein. Of 500,000 or so distinct CDR3 sequences detected, roughly 15% appear once; the ten largest clones hold approximately 15%. Sample: blood. The source is a woman aged 18-29 years with Graves' ophthalmopathy.

This clonotype was picked up a small number of times. The rearrangement joins TRBV29-1 to TRBJ2-3; 8 bases are a match to TRBD1. CDR3 size: 15 residues. Germline V CDR1 and CDR2: SQVTM, ANQGSEA. Germline trimming cut 8 bases from V and 3 bases from J; bases unmatched to any gene: 13. The CDR3 DNA follows: TGCAGCACTGACACGGGCAGGGGGCTAACAGATACGCAGTATTTT. This translates into CSTDTGRGLTDTQYF.

This clonotype appeared many times. This chain uses TRBV20-1 with TRBJ2-3; 9 bases align to TRBD2. This CDR3 contains 16 residues. Germline V gives CDR1 DFQATT, CDR2 SNEGSKA (reference sequence). V lost 0 bases and J lost 6; bases outside the gene matches: 10. CDR3 nucleotide sequence: TGCAGTGCTAGAGATCGGACTTCGCTAGCGGGGGATACGCAGTATTTT. Translated: CSARDRTSLAGDTQYF.

This clonotype was detected only a few times. V gene TRBV7-9 combines with J gene TRBJ2-2; 7 positions match TRBD2. CDR1 is SEHNR, CDR2 FQNEAQ, per germline (reference sequence). CDR3 length: 17 residues. J lost 0 bases, V lost 5 bases, and 9 bases had no gene match. The CDR3 sequence: CASSMTGLFSNTGELFF. CDR3 DNA sequence: TGTGCCAGCAGCATGACGGGACTATTTTCGAACACCGGGGAGCTGTTTTTT.